Each of the 27 T cell receptor beta chains below was sequenced from the same sample in a study of T cell responses to AZD1222 COVID-19 vaccine. Produced via immunoSEQ multiplex PCR; TCRdb's table is partial and in-frame only. The sample consists of around 150,000 clones, 80% to 95% of them appearing once. Material: peripheral blood, obtained 28 days after the second AZD1222 dose. The receptors come from an adult who received the AZD1222 COVID-19 vaccine.

The chain joins TRBV27 to TRBJ2-7; D is perhaps TRBD1 (6 bases). CDR3 size: 12 residues. Germline V gene lookup returns CDR1 MNHEY and CDR2 SMNVEV (reference sequence). Trimming took off 4 bases at V and 5 bases at J, with 9 bases between the two ends. The DNA of the CDR3 is TGTGCCAGCAGTTCACAGGGTCACGAGCAGTACTTC. Amino acids: CASSSQGHEQYF.

The chain employs TRBV12-3 or TRBV12-4 and TRBJ2-3; TRBD1 might be the D (5 bases). The V gene lost 4 bases and the J gene lost 2 bases, with 7 bases spanning the gap. There are 13 residues in the CDR3. The CDR3 sequence is CASSSGFTDTQYF. DNA of the CDR3: TGTGCCAGCAGTTCAGGGTTCACAGATACGCAGTATTTT.

Only a few counts were recorded for this clone. The gene calls are TRBV6-5 and TRBJ1-1; 7 bases are shared with TRBD1. Losses at the gene ends were 5 bases for V and 6 bases for J; bases not matched to a gene: 12. The CDR3 is 15 residues long. From germline, CDR1 is MNHEY and CDR2 SVGAGI. This CDR3 reads CASSPRTGESSEAFF. As DNA, the CDR3 is TGTGCCAGCAGTCCCCGGACAGGAGAGAGCTCTGAAGCTTTCTTT.

The chain is built from TRBV2 and TRBJ2-2; 7 nucleotides agree with TRBD1. The CDR3 is 16 amino acids. Per germline, CDR1 SNHLY and CDR2 FYNNEI. The V segment lost 6 bases and the J segment 0 bases; nucleotides outside the gene matches: 7. The CDR3 is CASRSYDRANTGELFF. For the CDR3, the DNA is TGTGCCAGCAGGAGCTATGACAGGGCGAACACCGGGGAGCTGTTTTTT.

The J gene is TRBJ2-1, the V gene TRBV9; TRBD2 aligns across 7 bases. In germline, CDR1 is SGDLS, CDR2 YYNGEE. This CDR3 is built from 15 residues. V trimming: 6 bases; J trimming: 0 bases; junction bases outside the gene matches: 6. The CDR3 nucleotides read TGTGCCAGCATCCCAGCGGGGAGCTCCTACAATGAGCAGTTCTTC. This translates into CASIPAGSSYNEQFF.

The V gene is TRBV6-5, the J gene TRBJ2-7, with D hard to call. CDR1 and CDR2 from the germline V gene are MNHEY and SVGAGI. CDR3 size: 13 residues. Trimming cost V 6 bases and J 7 bases, with 16 bases left between them. CDR3 region: CASSSLMVVEQYF. CDR3 bases: TGTGCCAGCAGCAGCCTGATGGTGGTGGAGCAGTACTTC.

By proportion, this clone is medium-sized. Other DNA sequences of this sample code for an identical CDR3. The chain uses TRBV14 and TRBJ2-3, with no clear D. Looked up from germline, CDR1 is SGHDN and CDR2 is FVKESK. Trimming took 4 bases from V and 6 from J, leaving 26 bases between them. The CDR3 is 18 amino acids. The CDR3 region has the DNA TGTGCCAGCAGCCCCACTGCAGCCCATCGATCAAGATTGGATACGCAGTATTTT. It is translated as CASSPTAAHRSRLDTQYF.

The chain uses TRBV30 and TRBJ2-7; 7 bases are shared with TRBD1. The germline V gene encodes CDR1 GTSNPN and CDR2 SVGIG (reference sequence). The CDR3 runs to 13 residues. The CDR3 nucleotides are TGTGCAGTGTTGGACAGGTCCCTCTACGAGCAGTACTTC. Translation: CAVLDRSLYEQYF.

The rearrangement links TRBV9 to TRBJ2-7; TRBD2 agrees at 10 bases. The germline gives CDR1 SGDLS, CDR2 YYNGEE. The CDR3 length is 15 residues. Trimming cost V 4 bases and J 2 bases; bases outside gene matches: 6. The CDR3 DNA follows: TGTGCCAGCAGCCCTCAACTAGCGGGGACCTACGAGCAGTACTTC. As protein: CASSPQLAGTYEQYF.

The V and J genes are TRBV11-2 and TRBJ2-3, with D perhaps being TRBD1 or TRBD2 (5 bases each). CDR3 length: 14 residues. Germline CDR1 is SGHAT and CDR2 is FQNNGV. Trimming removed 5 bases from V and 6 bases from J, with 15 bases in between. This chain's CDR3 is CASSGGALRDTQYF. CDR3 bases: TGTGCCAGCAGCGGGGGAGCTCTCAGGGATACGCAGTATTTT. Full variable domain (missing parts from reference TRBV11-2 and TRBJ2-3): EAGVAQSPRYKIIEKRQSVAFWCNPISGHATLYWYQQILGQGPKLLIQFQNNGVVDDSQLPKDRFSAERLKGVDSTLKIQPAKLEDSAVYLCASSGGALRDTQYFGPGTRLTVL.

The J gene is TRBJ1-6, the V gene TRBV3-1 (or the pseudogene TRBV3-2); D gene ambiguous. Trimming cost V 4 bases and J 5 bases, with 9 bases left between them. Germline values: CDR1 LGHDT, CDR2 YNNKEL (reference sequence). This CDR3 region has 14 residues. The CDR3 spells CASSPHRDNSPLHF. The CDR3 bases are TGTGCCAGCAGCCCCCATCGGGATAATTCACCCCTCCACTTT.

V usage is TRBV5-1 and J usage is TRBJ1-1; possible D gene TRBD1, 5 bases. The V and J ends lost 0 bases and 0 bases respectively, with 12 bases between them. The CDR3 loop spans 16 amino acids. CDR1 is SGHRS, CDR2 YFSETQ, per germline. The CDR3: CASSLVGVAMNTEAFF. CDR3 coding DNA: TGCGCCAGCAGCTTGGTGGGGGTGGCCATGAACACTGAAGCTTTCTTT.

The chain couples TRBV10-3 to TRBJ2-1, with a weak D call TRBD2 (6 bases). This CDR3 comprises 16 residues. Per the germline V gene, CDR1 is ENHRY and CDR2 is SYGVKD. V was pared by 3 bases and J by 0 bases, with 12 bases between. The CDR3 spells CAISDVSSGSYNEQFF. DNA for the CDR3: TGTGCCATCAGTGATGTCAGTAGCGGCTCCTACAATGAGCAGTTCTTC.

This chain uses TRBV19 with TRBJ1-1; D is unclear. This CDR3 contains 15 residues. Germline-derived CDR1 and CDR2 are LNHDA and SQIVND (reference sequence). V gave up 7 bases and J gave up 1 base, with 16 bases separating them. The CDR3 sequence: CASTLGSTTNTEAFF. The CDR3 DNA is TGTGCCAGTACCCTCGGATCGACAACGAACACTGAAGCTTTCTTT.

This chain uses TRBV15 with TRBJ1-5, with 9 bases matching TRBD1. Germline-derived CDR1 and CDR2 are LNHNV and YYDKDF (reference sequence). Losses at the gene ends were 6 bases for V and 3 bases for J; bases not matched to a gene: 9. CDR3 length: 16 residues. In DNA form, the CDR3 reads TGTGCCACCAGAGGGACAGGGTATAGTAACAATCAGCCCCAGCATTTT. It yields the protein CATRGTGYSNNQPQHF.

The chain is built from TRBV5-5 and TRBJ2-3; 13 bases are shared with TRBD2. V was pared by 4 bases and J by 7 bases, with 12 bases of the junction left unmatched. The CDR3 covers 17 residues. Germline CDR1 reads SGHKS; CDR2 reads YYEKEE (reference sequence). DNA for the CDR3: TGTGCCAGCAGCACATGGACTAGCGGGAGCCAGGTGAATACGCAGTATTTT. Protein: CASSTWTSGSQVNTQYF.

This chain links TRBV19 with TRBJ1-1; D is undetermined. The V gene lost 3 bases and the J gene lost 1 base, with 9 bases spanning the gap. CDR1 and CDR2 (germline): LNHDA, SQIVND (reference sequence). The CDR3 contains 14 residues. The CDR3 sequence is CASSMREENTEAFF. The DNA of the CDR3 is TGTGCCAGTAGTATGCGAGAGGAGAACACTGAAGCTTTCTTT.

V gene TRBV2 combines with J gene TRBJ2-7; D assignment may be TRBD1 or TRBD2 (5 bases each). V was cut by 10 bases and J by 3 bases, with 22 bases left in between. This CDR3 is 15 amino acids long. Germline V lookup: CDR1 SNHLY, CDR2 FYNNEI. The chain's CDR3 is CATEGSGRSLYEQYF. The CDR3, as DNA: TGTGCCACCGAGGGGTCGGGACGCTCCCTCTACGAGCAGTACTTC.

The rearrangement uses TRBV6-2 or TRBV6-3 and TRBJ2-1, with 11 bases that match TRBD2. J lost 6 bases, V lost 2 bases, and 0 bases had no gene match. The CDR3 contains 14 residues. CDR1 is MNHEY and CDR2 is SVGEGT in the germline V gene. The DNA of the CDR3 is TGTGCCAGCAGTTACACTAGCGGGAGCAATGAGCAGTTCTTC. Residues: CASSYTSGSNEQFF.

The J gene is TRBJ2-7, the V gene TRBV4-2, with TRBD1 matching 11 bases. Germline CDR1 and CDR2: LGHNA and YNFKEQ. Trimming at V came to 0 bases and at J to 3 bases, leaving 1 base not matched to a gene. The CDR3 length is 15 residues. The CDR3 protein is CASSQEGTGGYEQYF. The CDR3 coding sequence is TGTGCCAGCAGCCAAGAAGGGACAGGGGGCTACGAGCAGTACTTC.

This chain links TRBV25-1 with TRBJ1-6; D gene ambiguous. Germline-derived CDR1 and CDR2 are MGHDK and SYGVNS. The CDR3 runs 15 residues. V was clipped by 5 bases and J by 0 bases, with 8 bases between them. The chain's CDR3 is CASSPGSSYNSPLHF. The CDR3 DNA reads as TGTGCCAGCAGTCCTGGGAGCTCCTATAATTCACCCCTCCACTTT.

This chain joins TRBV19 and TRBJ1-1; D is ambiguous. Germline V gene lookup returns CDR1 LNHDA and CDR2 SQIVND (reference sequence). The CDR3 consists of 13 residues. V gave up 7 bases and J gave up 2 bases, with 11 bases separating them. CDR3: CASTLKVNTEAFF. The CDR3 DNA reads TGTGCCAGTACCCTCAAAGTTAACACTGAAGCTTTCTTT.

V usage is TRBV7-9 and J usage is TRBJ2-3; TRBD2 might be the D (5 bases). With 5 bases removed from V and 5 bases from J, the gap between germline ends came to 11 bases. Germline lookup yields CDR1 SEHNR and CDR2 FQNEAQ (reference sequence). The CDR3 loop spans 13 amino acids. CDR3 protein: CASSDLGGDTQYF. In DNA form, the CDR3 reads TGTGCCAGCAGCGACCTAGGAGGAGATACGCAGTATTTT. The full variable domain, completed using reference TRBV7-9 and TRBJ2-3, is DTGVSQNPRHKITKRGQNVTFRCDPISEHNRLYWYRQTLGQGPEFLTYFQNEAQLEKSRLLSDRFSAERPKGSFSTLEIQRTEQGDSAMYLCASSDLGGDTQYFGPGTRLTVL.

This chain links TRBV6-5 with TRBJ1-4, with 7 positions matching TRBD1. Germline CDR1 and CDR2: MNHEY and SVGAGI. The CDR3 extends over 15 amino acids. J was trimmed by 8 bases and V by 4 bases; bases with no gene match: 10. This chain's CDR3 is CASSSDRVHMEKLFF. DNA of the CDR3: TGTGCCAGCAGTTCCGACAGGGTCCATATGGAAAAACTGTTTTTT.

Here the CDR3 reads CASLGPTPEAFF. DNA of the CDR3: TGTGCCAGCTTAGGGCCGACTCCTGAAGCTTTCTTT. The J gene is TRBJ1-1, the V gene TRBV2; unclear D gene. Per the germline V gene, CDR1 is SNHLY and CDR2 is FYNNEI. V dropped 8 bases and J dropped 6 bases, with 13 bases sitting between them. The CDR3 is 12 residues long.

The V gene is TRBV21-1, the J gene TRBJ1-2. TRBV21-1 is recorded as a pseudogene. The CDR3 has 14 amino acids. The chain's CDR3 is CASSKVRANYGYTF. CDR3 bases: TGTGCCAGCAGCAAAGTTAGAGCCAACTATGGCTACACCTTC.

The count of this clone is one. The same CDR3 is also encoded by other DNA sequences in this sample. The chain links TRBV19 to TRBJ1-1, with D possibly matching TRBD1 (6 bases). Germline CDR1 is LNHDA and CDR2 is SQIVND (reference sequence). There are 14 residues in the CDR3. With 1 base removed from V and 8 bases from J, the gap between germline ends came to 14 bases. The CDR3 sequence is CASSIGGGGTEAFF. The CDR3 DNA reads TGTGCCAGTAGTATAGGAGGCGGGGGCACCGAAGCTTTCTTT.